One sample yielded the 17 T cell receptor beta chains listed below, sequenced in a study of T cells in Graves' hyperthyroidism and ophthalmopathy. Authors of the study amplified TCR beta CDR3 regions from RNA transcripts. An initial round of RT-PCR targeting the TCR CDR3 relied on the HTBI primer set. TCRdb analysed the multiplex PCR reads with MiXCR anew, one entry per CDR3 protein. This sample carries a few hundred thousand distinct CDR3 sequences, more than 15% of them seen once, and the ten largest clones take less than 3.5%. Sequenced material: blood. These TCRs come from a woman between 40 and 50 years old with Graves' ophthalmopathy.

This clonotype was detected ten times or more. This is likely a read error, given that the CDR3 carries no conserved phenylalanine or tryptophan at its end. The genes are TRBV5-1 and TRBJ1-1; D not certain. V gave up 0 bases and J gave up 5 bases, with 11 bases separating them. The CDR3 consists of 14 residues. Germline assignment: CDR1 SGHRS and CDR2 YFSETQ. This chain's CDR3 is CASSLDGGGTEAFL. Here the CDR3 DNA reads TGCGCCAGCAGCTTGGATGGAGGAGGGACTGAAGCTTTCCTT.

This clonotype was counted many times. The chain joins TRBV11-2 to TRBJ2-3; 11 bases line up with TRBD2. Germline V gives CDR1 SGHAT, CDR2 FQNNGV. The trim removed 1 base at V and 5 bases at J, leaving 8 bases unmatched. The CDR3 runs 17 residues. The CDR3, as DNA: TGTGCCAGCAGCTTAGGGGGGCTAGCGGGAGGAGGAGATACGCAGTATTTT. This codes for CASSLGGLAGGGDTQYF.

This clonotype was counted at least ten times. This rearrangement joins TRBV11-2 to TRBJ2-5, with D unresolved. With 1 base removed from V and 1 base from J, the gap between germline ends came to 4 bases. CDR3 length equals 13 residues. From germline, CDR1 is SGHAT and CDR2 FQNNGV. The CDR3 region has the DNA TGTGCCAGCAGCTTAGGCCCCCAAGAGACCCAGTACTTC. It yields the protein CASSLGPQETQYF. Full variable domain (outside the CDR3, taken from reference TRBV11-2 and TRBJ2-5): EAGVAQSPRYKIIEKRQSVAFWCNPISGHATLYWYQQILGQGPKLLIQFQNNGVVDDSQLPKDRFSAERLKGVDSTLKIQPAKLEDSAVYLCASSLGPQETQYFGPGTRLLVL.

In this sample, this clonotype turned up many times. This sequence joins TRBV7-2 and TRBJ2-2; D is undetermined. CDR1 and CDR2 from the germline V gene are SGHTA and FQGNSA. V was cut by 3 bases and J by 4 bases, with 3 bases left in between. This CDR3 is built from 12 residues. In DNA, the CDR3 is TGTGCCAGCAGCTTGAGCACCGGGGAGCTGTTTTTT. Translated: CASSLSTGELFF. Based on the CDR3 plus reference TRBV7-2 and TRBJ2-2, the full variable domain is GAGVSQSPSNKVTEKGKDVELRCDPISGHTALYWYRQSLGQGLEFLIYFQGNSAPDKSGLPSDRFSAERTGGSVSTLTIQRTQQEDSAVYLCASSLSTGELFFGEGSRLTVL.

This clonotype came up many times. The chain combines TRBV28 with TRBJ2-5; D perhaps matches TRBD1 (5 bases). There are 14 residues in the CDR3. Germline V gene data show CDR1 as MDHEN and CDR2 as SYDVKM. V was shortened by 8 bases and J by 3 bases, with 16 bases between the two germline ends. The CDR3 loop reads CASLNPGREETQYF. CDR3 nucleotide sequence: TGTGCCAGCCTCAACCCCGGCAGGGAAGAGACCCAGTACTTC.

This clonotype turned up a few times. The V call is TRBV5-5, the J call TRBJ1-5; D perhaps matches TRBD1 (6 bases). The CDR3 sequence is 14 residues long. Trimming pared 4 bases from V and 6 bases from J, leaving 14 bases between. Germline CDR1 is SGHKS and CDR2 is YYEKEE (reference sequence). The CDR3 coding sequence is TGTGCCAGCAGCCTTGAACAGGGAAGTCAGCCCCAGCATTTT. It yields the protein CASSLEQGSQPQHF.

This clonotype was seen at least ten times. At one of its ends the junction is not consistent with the germline gene, which may arise from a read error. The chain combines TRBV2 with TRBJ2-7; no clear D. This CDR3 has 12 amino acids. Germline assignment: CDR1 SNHLY and CDR2 FYNNEI. CDR3 amino acids: CASTEYRSEQYF. The CDR3 DNA reads as TGTGCCAGCACTGAATATCGAAGCGAGCAGTACTTC.

In this sample, this clonotype turned up many times. DNA of the CDR3: TGTGCCAGCAGCTTCGTCACAGATACGCAGTATTTT. It yields the protein CASSFVTDTQYF. The chain carries TRBV7-9 and TRBJ2-3, with D uncertain. CDR3 length: 12 amino acids. Germline values: CDR1 SEHNR, CDR2 FQNEAQ (reference sequence). Trimming left V 3 bases short and J 2 bases short, with 3 bases between. Full variable domain (outside the CDR3, taken from reference TRBV7-9 and TRBJ2-3): DTGVSQNPRHKITKRGQNVTFRCDPISEHNRLYWYRQTLGQGPEFLTYFQNEAQLEKSRLLSDRFSAERPKGSFSTLEIQRTEQGDSAMYLCASSFVTDTQYFGPGTRLTVL.

This sequence joins TRBV4-1 and TRBJ2-3; perhaps TRBD1 as D (5 bases). The CDR3 is made up of 17 amino acids. Germline CDR1 MGHRA, CDR2 YSYEKL. V dropped 5 bases and J dropped 3 bases, with 21 bases sitting between them. CDR3 sequence reads: CASSKSQARRPTDTQYF. CDR3 nucleotides: TGCGCCAGCAGCAAATCACAGGCCCGGCGGCCAACAGATACGCAGTATTTT.

This clonotype was detected ten times or more. The chain has TRBV6-1 and TRBJ2-7, with 7 bases that match TRBD2. The length of the CDR3 is 12 residues. V was clipped by 5 bases and J by 5 bases; unmatched bases: 3. Germline CDR1 MNHNS, CDR2 SASEGT. Here the CDR3 reads CASSSAGDEQYF. In DNA form, the CDR3 reads TGTGCCAGCAGTAGTGCGGGGGACGAGCAGTACTTC.

The J gene is TRBJ1-2, the V gene TRBV5-6, with D uncertain. V was shortened by 5 bases and J by 4 bases, with 9 bases between the two germline ends. The germline CDR1 and CDR2 sequences are SGHDT and YYEEEE. The CDR3 has 12 residues. Written as DNA, the CDR3 is TGTGCCAGCAGTGGAACACCCTATGGCTACACCTTC. Protein: CASSGTPYGYTF.

This clonotype was recorded at least ten times. The chain employs TRBV5-1 and TRBJ2-2; no clear D gene. CDR1 and CDR2 (germline): SGHRS, YFSETQ. V was cut by 4 bases and J by 0 bases, with 16 bases left in between. This CDR3 has 17 residues. CDR3 amino acids: CASSPGTGQANTGELFF. CDR3 nucleotide sequence: TGCGCCAGCAGCCCTGGTACCGGTCAGGCGAACACCGGGGAGCTGTTTTTT.

The V and J genes are TRBV18 and TRBJ2-5, with unresolved D. CDR3 length: 14 amino acids. The V end lost 1 base, the J end lost 1 base, and 7 bases lay between the germline ends. Germline CDR1 reads KGHSH; CDR2 reads LQKENI. CDR3 coding DNA: TGTGCCAGCTCACCACTGCAGGTCCAAGAGACCCAGTACTTC. Protein product: CASSPLQVQETQYF. Looking up the rest from reference TRBV18 and TRBJ2-5 gives the full variable domain: NAGVMQNPRHLVRRRGQEARLRCSPMKGHSHVYWYRQLPEEGLKFMVYLQKENIIDESGMPKERFSAEFPKEGPSILRIQQVVRGDSAAYFCASSPLQVQETQYFGPGTRLLVL.

The chain is built from TRBV5-1 and TRBJ1-2; maybe TRBD1 (6 bases). Per the germline V gene, CDR1 is SGHRS and CDR2 is YFSETQ. V was trimmed by 4 bases and J by 8 bases, leaving 24 bases between them. The CDR3 is 16 residues long. The CDR3 loop is CASSANGGGSVKGYTF. CDR3 nucleotide sequence: TGCGCCAGCAGCGCCAACGGAGGGGGGTCCGTGAAAGGCTACACCTTC.

In this sample, this clonotype turned up a few times. The V gene is TRBV10-1, the J gene TRBJ2-7, with D uncertain. Germline V gene data show CDR1 as WNHNN and CDR2 as SYGVQD (reference sequence). The CDR3 extends over 13 amino acids. Trimming left V 4 bases short and J 2 bases short, with 9 bases between. CDR3 sequence: CASSVDITYEQYF. The CDR3 nucleotides read TGCGCCAGCAGTGTTGATATTACCTACGAGCAGTACTTC.

This clonotype showed up many times. This chain connects TRBV11-1 to TRBJ2-7; TRBD2 agrees at 11 bases. The junction had 4 bases not matched to a gene; V was cut back by 5 bases and J by 4 bases. Germline loops: CDR1 SGHAT, CDR2 FQDESV (reference sequence). The CDR3 consists of 14 residues. The CDR3 loop is CASSPRLAGYEQYF. In nucleotides, the CDR3 is TGTGCCAGCAGCCCCAGACTAGCGGGGTACGAGCAGTACTTC.

This clonotype was observed many times. This chain joins TRBV27 and TRBJ2-7, with TRBD2 as a possible D gene (5 bases). In germline, CDR1 is MNHEY, CDR2 SMNVEV (reference sequence). Trimming took 5 bases from V and 6 from J, leaving 11 bases between them. The CDR3 has 12 amino acids. CDR3 loop: CASSPHGGEQYF. The CDR3 DNA reads TGTGCCAGCAGTCCCCACGGAGGCGAGCAGTACTTC.